This T cell receptor (beta chain) emerged from a study of cytomegalovirus exposure and HLA in healthy donors. Whole-study results and caveats: Cytomegalovirus association was listed for approximately 150 TCR beta chains. The tendency of first-cohort TCR clusters to co-occur in the 90 to 150 validation repertoires was the finding of a later analysis.

Here immunoSEQ multiplex PCR was the method, and the copy in TCRdb shows in-frame clones only, minus some. The repertoire holds about 140,000 clones, with about 87% as singletons. Worth noting for this clone: Its antigen is not known.

Germline V gene lookup returns CDR1 SGHRS and CDR2 YFSETQ. V lost 1 base and J lost 6, with 13 bases in between. The CDR3 extends over 14 amino acids. The sequence was collected from a man younger than 35 in good health and CMV-seropositive. The sample was PBMCs. This sequence joins TRBV5-1 and TRBJ1-2; no reliable D call. CDR3 in DNA: TGCGCCAGCAGCTTGAGGAGGACCTCGGATGGCTACACCTTC. Protein: CASSLRRTSDGYTF.